The 20 T cell receptor beta chains given below trace back to one sample, sequenced in a study of early T cells in non-severe SARS-CoV-2 infection (dated by TCRdb to 2020 to 2023). To prepare the library, 5' RACE was applied. This sample was sequenced with a NextSeq 500. The public reads were reanalyzed by TCRdb: fastp trimming at Q25, MiXCR alignment, in-frame beta chains only. Here each entry gathers all rows of one CDR3 protein and keeps the most common genes and DNA. In all, the sample holds 60,000 or so distinct CDR3 sequences, and around 13% of those were seen once. The ten largest make up roughly 4.2% of the sample. Material: whole blood. These receptor sequences come from an adult who was a healthcare worker with PCR-confirmed SARS-CoV-2 infection or an uninfected control (not recorded which).

V usage is TRBV7-2 and J usage is TRBJ2-5; D tentatively fits TRBD1 or TRBD2 (5 bases each). CDR3 length: 12 amino acids. V was clipped by 8 bases and J by 4 bases, with 11 bases between them. The V gene's germline CDR1 is SGHTA and CDR2 FQGNSA. DNA of the CDR3: TGTGCCAGCGGGACGGGGCGAGAGACCCAGTACTTC. Protein product: CASGTGRETQYF.

This clonotype showed up many times. This sequence joins TRBV18 and TRBJ2-1; 9 bases map to TRBD1. The CDR3 extends over 14 amino acids. After removal of 3 bases from V and 4 bases from J, the junction contained 1 base not matched to a gene. Per germline, CDR1 KGHSH and CDR2 LQKENI. CDR3 bases: TGTGCCAGCTCACCGGGGACAGGGTACAATGAGCAGTTCTTC. Its translation is CASSPGTGYNEQFF.

This clonotype was observed a handful of times. V usage is TRBV29-1 and J usage is TRBJ1-1; D is undetermined. The V gene's germline CDR1 is SQVTM and CDR2 ANQGSEA. The CDR3 length is 11 residues. V dropped 7 bases and J dropped 2 bases, with 8 bases sitting between them. The CDR3 sequence is CSAPLNTEAFF. CDR3 coding DNA: TGCAGCGCCCCGCTAAACACTGAAGCTTTCTTT.

This rearrangement joins TRBV5-5 to TRBJ2-7; D gene unclear. CDR1 and CDR2 from the germline V gene are SGHKS and YYEKEE (reference sequence). CDR3 length: 15 amino acids. Trimming left V 0 bases short and J 1 base short, with 11 bases between. The CDR3, as DNA: TGTGCCAGCAGCTTGGAACTGGGGTTGTCCTACGAGCAGTACTTC. It translates to CASSLELGLSYEQYF.

This clonotype was seen many times. The CDR3 bases are TGTGCCAGCAGTTCTACCGACAGAAACTATGGCTACACCTTC. This sequence encodes CASSSTDRNYGYTF. This chain joins TRBV5-4 and TRBJ1-2, with D perhaps TRBD1 (5 bases). There are 14 residues in the CDR3. V was cut by 5 bases and J by 2 bases, with 13 bases left in between. Germline V gives CDR1 SGHNT, CDR2 YYREEE (reference sequence).

As for this clonotype: A clone one base away is much larger, so this may be a read error. This chain joins TRBV6-5 and TRBJ1-1; D gene unclear. The CDR3 has 13 amino acids. Germline lookup yields CDR1 MNHEY and CDR2 SVGAGI. In nucleotides, the CDR3 is TGTGCCAGCGGTTACTCTTGGGTCACTGAAGCTTTCTTT. It specifies CASGYSWVTEAFF.

The sample holds a few counts of this clonotype. V and J are TRBV10-2 and TRBJ2-1; a weak D match, TRBD1 (5 bases). In germline, CDR1 is WSHSY, CDR2 SAAADI. The CDR3 sequence is 15 residues long. V was trimmed by 5 bases and J by 0 bases, leaving 11 bases between them. In DNA form, the CDR3 reads TGCGCCAGCAGTCGACAGAAATCCTCCTACAATGAGCAGTTCTTC. Translating it yields CASSRQKSSYNEQFF.

There are many counts of this clonotype. This chain links TRBV7-2 with TRBJ2-1, with 9 bases lining up with TRBD1. This CDR3 is 15 amino acids long. The V gene's germline CDR1 is SGHTA and CDR2 FQGNSA. After removal of 5 bases from V and 5 bases from J, the junction contained 7 bases not matched to a gene. The CDR3 is CASSPKTGGNNEQFF. CDR3 sequence (DNA): TGTGCCAGCAGCCCAAAGACAGGGGGAAACAATGAGCAGTTCTTC.

This clonotype was observed a few times. The chain couples TRBV4-3 to TRBJ2-1; TRBD1 agrees at 9 bases. Germline values: CDR1 LGHNA, CDR2 YSLEER. V shed 0 bases, J shed 6 bases, and the junction held 6 bases outside the gene matches. The CDR3 length is 16 residues. CDR3 coding DNA: TGCGCCAGCAGCCAAGACACAGGGGGCCGTTTCAATGAGCAGTTCTTC. Translating gives CASSQDTGGRFNEQFF.

This clonotype was found a few times. The rearrangement joins TRBV20-1 to TRBJ1-5, with a tentative D call TRBD1 (6 bases). Germline V gives CDR1 DFQATT, CDR2 SNEGSKA (reference sequence). Trimming stripped 6 bases from V and 3 bases from J, with 15 bases between. This CDR3 contains 14 residues. CDR3 in DNA: TGCAGTGCCGGGGGGGCCTCTTCCAATCAGCCCCAGCATTTT. This sequence encodes CSAGGASSNQPQHF.

Note on this clonotype: A read error may be the cause here, since a much bigger clone is one base away. In nucleotides, the CDR3 is TGCAGTGCTAACCCTCGGGTGGGGGCCCGTACAGATACGCAGTATTTT. Protein: CSANPRVGARTDTQYF. V is TRBV20-1 and J is TRBJ2-3; D is perhaps TRBD1 (6 bases). Between the trimmed V and J ends, which lost 4 bases and 3 bases, there was a span of 20 bases. The CDR3 spans 16 residues. Germline V gene sequence: CDR1 DFQATT, CDR2 SNEGSKA (reference sequence).

V gene TRBV28 combines with J gene TRBJ1-1; TRBD1 is a possible D gene (5 bases). The germline CDR1 and CDR2 sequences are MDHEN and SYDVKM. V gave up 10 bases and J gave up 0 bases, with 12 bases separating them. The CDR3 runs to 13 residues. The CDR3 DNA sequence: TGTGCCATCACGGGGCAGCTGAACACTGAAGCTTTCTTT. Translated: CAITGQLNTEAFF.

This clonotype was seen ten or more times. The chain couples TRBV11-2 to TRBJ1-1, with 7 bases aligning to TRBD1. Germline V gene data show CDR1 as SGHAT and CDR2 as FQNNGV. This CDR3 contains 13 residues. Trimming at V came to 3 bases and at J to 7 bases, leaving 5 bases not matched to a gene. The CDR3 coding sequence is TGTGCCAGCAGCTTGAACCGGGACAGTGAAGCTTTCTTT. Its translation is CASSLNRDSEAFF.

This rearrangement joins TRBV12-3 or TRBV12-4 to TRBJ2-7; 7 positions match TRBD1. The CDR3 consists of 13 residues. Unmatched junction bases numbered 5, after V lost 5 bases and J lost 4 bases. The CDR3 DNA reads TGTGCCAGCAGTCCGACAGGGAAGTACGAGCAGTACTTC. It translates to CASSPTGKYEQYF.

This clonotype was seen a handful of times. J is TRBJ1-2 and V is TRBV3-1, with D tentatively TRBD1 (6 bases). This CDR3 has 15 amino acids. V lost 5 bases and J 1 base, leaving 14 bases between the germline ends. Per the germline V gene, CDR1 is LGHDT and CDR2 is YNNKEL (reference sequence). Written as DNA, the CDR3 is TGTGCCAGCAGCGAAGGGACACACGATAACTATGGCTACACCTTC. Its protein is CASSEGTHDNYGYTF.

Many counts were recorded for this clonotype. The rearrangement uses TRBV6-4 and TRBJ2-2, with D possibly matching TRBD2 (6 bases). V was shortened by 3 bases and J by 5 bases, with 7 bases between the two germline ends. The CDR3 extends over 13 amino acids. Per the germline V gene, CDR1 is MRHNA and CDR2 is SNTAGT. Here the CDR3 reads CASSEAGTGELFF. The DNA for the CDR3 is TGTGCCAGCAGTGAGGCGGGAACCGGGGAGCTGTTTTTT.

This clonotype was recorded a few times. The rearrangement joins TRBV28 to TRBJ2-5, with a weak D call TRBD1 (6 bases). The ends were cut back, 1 base at V and 4 bases at J, with 22 bases in the middle. CDR3 length equals 18 residues. Germline lookup yields CDR1 MDHEN and CDR2 SYDVKM. DNA of the CDR3: TGTGCCAGCAGTTTATACGACCCGGGACAAGGGCCTTTAGAGACCCAGTACTTC. Translating gives CASSLYDPGQGPLETQYF.

In its sample, this clonotype was seen many times. The gene calls are TRBV18 and TRBJ2-7; D tentatively reads TRBD1 or TRBD2 (5 bases each). This CDR3 comprises 14 residues. Deletions cut 8 bases from V and 2 bases from J, with 16 bases between. Germline V gene data show CDR1 as KGHSH and CDR2 as LQKENI. CDR3 sequence reads: CASSRGAVTYEQYF. In nucleotides, the CDR3 is TGTGCCAGCAGCCGAGGGGCCGTCACCTACGAGCAGTACTTC.

This clonotype was counted at least ten times. The J gene is TRBJ1-2, the V gene TRBV19, with 7 positions matching TRBD1. The V segment lost 7 bases and the J segment 2 bases; nucleotides outside the gene matches: 7. The germline V gene has CDR1 LNHDA and CDR2 SQIVND (reference sequence). The CDR3 totals 14 residues. The CDR3 DNA is TGTGCCAGTATGACCGGGACAGAAAACTATGGCTACACCTTC. This encodes CASMTGTENYGYTF. The whole variable domain, filled in from reference TRBV19 and TRBJ1-2, reads DGGITQSPKYLFRKEGQNVTLSCEQNLNHDAMYWYRQDPGQGLRLIYYSQIVNDFQKGDIAEGYSVSREKKESFPLTVTSAQKNPTAFYLCASMTGTENYGYTFGSGTRLTVV.

This clonotype was observed many times. This chain links TRBV12-3 or TRBV12-4 with TRBJ2-3, with 12 bases identical to TRBD2. The CDR3 is 19 residues long. V lost 3 bases, J lost 7 bases, and 17 bases stayed unmatched. CDR3 nucleotides: TGTGCCAGCAGTTTTCGACTAGCGGGAGTGCTCTATATCAGAAATACGCAGTATTTT. It codes for CASSFRLAGVLYIRNTQYF.